The 22 T cell receptor beta chains below were found in one sample sequenced in a study of shared clonotypes between healthy human individuals. Data came from immunoSEQ multiplex PCR; TCRdb stores just in-frame clones and leaves some out. The sample yields about 960,000 clones, 76% seen once. The sample comprised memory CD4+ T cells sorted from blood. As for subset: CD45RA-negative fraction. Every receptor here comes from a man aged 18 to 30 in good health.

This clone came up once. The chain carries TRBV4-1 and TRBJ1-5, with D uncertain. Between the trimmed V and J ends, which lost 4 bases and 0 bases, there was a span of 10 bases. The CDR3 sequence is 15 residues long. CDR1 and CDR2 from the germline V gene are MGHRA and YSYEKL. CDR3 residues: CASSPDGNSNQPQHF. The CDR3 nucleotides read TGCGCCAGCAGCCCTGATGGGAATAGCAATCAGCCCCAGCATTTT.

The chain links TRBV18 to TRBJ2-2; a possible D gene is TRBD2 (6 bases). This CDR3 is 15 amino acids long. Per the germline V gene, CDR1 is KGHSH and CDR2 is LQKENI. Trimming cost V 0 bases and J 4 bases, with 9 bases left between them. Here the CDR3 DNA reads TGTGCCAGCTCACCACCGGCCGGGGGCACCGGGGAGCTGTTTTTT. Protein sequence: CASSPPAGGTGELFF.

The chain combines TRBV30 with TRBJ2-5; D unclear. V was clipped by 1 base and J by 2 bases, with 8 bases between them. The germline V gene has CDR1 GTSNPN and CDR2 SVGIG (reference sequence). The CDR3 runs 13 residues. As DNA, the CDR3 is TGTGCCTGGAGTGCGCATGCGCAAGAGACCCAGTACTTC. Translated, it gives CAWSAHAQETQYF.

J is TRBJ2-1 and V is TRBV4-3; 10 bases are a match to TRBD2. Trimming took 4 bases from V and 8 from J; bases not matched to a gene: 8. Germline V gives CDR1 LGHNA, CDR2 YSLEER. The CDR3 consists of 15 residues. The CDR3 nucleotides are TGCGCCAGCAGCCTCGCTAGCGGGAGTAGGCATGAGCAGTTCTTC. This gives the protein CASSLASGSRHEQFF.

The genes are TRBV11-2 and TRBJ2-7; 8 nucleotides agree with TRBD1. There are 16 residues in the CDR3. Losses at the gene ends were 1 base for V and 6 bases for J; bases not matched to a gene: 11. CDR1 and CDR2 from the germline V gene are SGHAT and FQNNGV. The CDR3 here is CASSLVGGQGSIEQYF. The CDR3 bases are TGTGCCAGCAGCTTAGTAGGAGGACAGGGCTCGATCGAGCAGTACTTC.

This clone was recorded a few times. V usage is TRBV4-1 and J usage is TRBJ1-4; 9 nucleotides line up with TRBD1. There are 14 residues in the CDR3. Germline assignment: CDR1 MGHRA and CDR2 YSYEKL. The junction had 2 bases not matched to a gene; V was cut back by 3 bases and J by 6 bases. The DNA for the CDR3 is TGCGCCAGCAGCCACCGACAGGGGGATGAAAAACTGTTTTTT. Translated, it gives CASSHRQGDEKLFF.

Remarks on this clone: Relative to the germline gene, one junction end is altered; a read error may explain this. Here the CDR3 reads CASSLAPAGNTGELFF. As DNA, the CDR3 is TGTGCTAGCAGCTTAGCGCCGGCAGGGAACACCGGGGAGCTGTTTTTT. The V call is TRBV7-7, the J call TRBJ2-2; perhaps TRBD2 as D (5 bases). Per germline, CDR1 SSHAT and CDR2 FNYEAQ (reference sequence). This CDR3 comprises 16 residues.

This rearrangement joins TRBV10-1 to TRBJ1-6; no definite D call. The germline gives CDR1 WNHNN, CDR2 SYGVQD (reference sequence). V was trimmed by 11 bases and J by 0 bases, leaving 14 bases between them. CDR3 size: 15 residues. CDR3 nucleotide sequence: TGCGCCCCATTAGTAAGAAACTCCTATAATTCACCCCTCCACTTT. Translation: CAPLVRNSYNSPLHF.

The rearrangement joins TRBV6-6 to TRBJ2-3; D is possibly TRBD2 (5 bases). The germline V gene has CDR1 MNHNY and CDR2 SVGAGI (reference sequence). The CDR3 consists of 12 residues. V lost 8 bases, J lost 2 bases, and 8 bases lay in between. DNA for the CDR3: TGTGCCAGCCGACTATCCACAGATACGCAGTATTTT. Translating gives CASRLSTDTQYF.

Only one count was recorded for this clone. The rearrangement uses TRBV7-9 and TRBJ2-3; perhaps D is TRBD1 or TRBD2 (5 bases each). V lost 5 bases and J 2 bases, leaving 14 bases between the germline ends. Germline V gene lookup returns CDR1 SEHNR and CDR2 FQNEAQ (reference sequence). The CDR3 consists of 15 residues. CDR3: CASSTRDLNTDTQYF. The CDR3 DNA reads as TGTGCCAGCAGCACCCGGGACCTAAACACAGATACGCAGTATTTT.

The J gene is TRBJ2-5, the V gene TRBV4-1, with TRBD1 matching 12 bases. The CDR3 is 16 residues long. The germline V gene has CDR1 MGHRA and CDR2 YSYEKL. The V gene end was trimmed by 1 base and the J gene end by 5 bases; junction bases not matched to a gene: 5. CDR3 sequence (DNA): TGCGCCAGCAGCCAAGGGGACAGGGGGCGCGGTGAGACCCAGTACTTC. Translated, it gives CASSQGDRGRGETQYF.

The chain combines TRBV9 with TRBJ2-6, with TRBD1 matching 9 bases. V gave up 1 base and J gave up 0 bases; unmatched junction bases: 8. This CDR3 has 19 residues. Germline loops: CDR1 SGDLS, CDR2 YYNGEE. This CDR3 is CASSVTKGQGSSGANVLTF. The CDR3, as DNA: TGTGCCAGCAGCGTAACAAAGGGACAGGGTAGCTCTGGGGCCAACGTCCTGACTTTC.

The rearrangement joins TRBV7-9 to TRBJ2-5; TRBD2 matches at 10 bases. Germline values: CDR1 SEHNR, CDR2 FQNEAQ (reference sequence). This CDR3 is built from 14 residues. Trimming cost V 6 bases and J 3 bases; bases outside gene matches: 4. CDR3 sequence: CASRPGLAEETQYF. CDR3 nucleotides: TGTGCCAGCAGACCTGGACTAGCGGAAGAGACCCAGTACTTC.

The chain uses TRBV18 and TRBJ1-3, with a tentative D call TRBD1 (5 bases). V gave up 4 bases and J gave up 4 bases, with 8 bases separating them. The CDR3 spans 13 residues. From germline, CDR1 is KGHSH and CDR2 LQKENI. The CDR3 nucleotides read TGTGCCAGCTCACTAGGACACGGAAACACCATATATTTT. This sequence encodes CASSLGHGNTIYF. Complete variable domain (other parts from reference TRBV18 and TRBJ1-3): NAGVMQNPRHLVRRRGQEARLRCSPMKGHSHVYWYRQLPEEGLKFMVYLQKENIIDESGMPKERFSAEFPKEGPSILRIQQVVRGDSAAYFCASSLGHGNTIYFGEGSWLTVV.

The chain is built from TRBV4-1 and TRBJ2-7; D tentatively reads TRBD1 or TRBD2 (5 bases each). V shed 4 bases and J shed 0 bases, with 10 bases lying between them. The length of the CDR3 is 14 residues. The germline V gene encodes CDR1 MGHRA and CDR2 YSYEKL. CDR3 in amino acids: CASSLGASSYEQYF. For the CDR3, the DNA is TGCGCCAGCAGCCTCGGGGCTAGCTCCTACGAGCAGTACTTC.

This clone has a handful of counts. The V and J genes are TRBV6-5 and TRBJ2-7, with TRBD1 as a possible D gene (6 bases). V was clipped by 5 bases and J by 2 bases, with 13 bases between them. Germline V gene lookup returns CDR1 MNHEY and CDR2 SVGAGI. The CDR3 contains 14 residues. This CDR3 is CASSVYRVAYEQYF. The DNA of the CDR3 is TGTGCCAGCAGTGTATACAGGGTAGCCTACGAGCAGTACTTC.

The chain carries TRBV5-1 and TRBJ2-1; D is uncertain. The CDR3 contains 13 residues. Germline CDR1 is SGHRS and CDR2 is YFSETQ. Trimming left V 1 base short and J 7 bases short, with 9 bases between. This chain's CDR3 is CASSLKGGNEQFF. As DNA, the CDR3 is TGCGCCAGCAGCTTGAAAGGTGGGAATGAGCAGTTCTTC.

This sequence joins TRBV27 and TRBJ2-6, with 11 positions matching TRBD1. This CDR3 is 17 amino acids long. CDR1 is MNHEY, CDR2 SMNVEV, per germline (reference sequence). The V and J ends lost 6 bases and 3 bases, in that order; junction bases with no gene match: 7. CDR3 region: CASSPGQGANGANVLTF. CDR3 sequence (DNA): TGTGCCAGCAGCCCCGGACAGGGGGCAAATGGGGCCAACGTCCTGACTTTC.

The V and J genes are TRBV7-8 and TRBJ2-1; 8 positions match TRBD2. Germline assignment: CDR1 SGHVS and CDR2 FQNEAQ. The J segment lost 0 bases and the V segment lost 2 bases, leaving 6 bases of the junction unmatched. The CDR3 totals 17 residues. The DNA of the CDR3 is TGTGCCAGCAGCTTATCCGGGGGGGCAAGCTCCTACAATGAGCAGTTCTTC. It encodes CASSLSGGASSYNEQFF.

A few counts support this clone. The rearrangement links TRBV28 to TRBJ1-2, with no clear D. The V end was cut by 8 bases, the J end by 4 bases, with 14 bases between. The length of the CDR3 is 13 residues. Germline assignment: CDR1 MDHEN and CDR2 SYDVKM. DNA for the CDR3: TGTGCCAGCCGTAGGAGCAGCATCTATGGCTACACCTTC. Amino acid sequence: CASRRSSIYGYTF.

The gene calls are TRBV10-2 and TRBJ2-7; D ambiguous. The CDR3 covers 12 residues. In germline, CDR1 is WSHSY, CDR2 SAAADI. The V end was cut by 6 bases, the J end by 6 bases, with 12 bases between. DNA for the CDR3: TGCGCCAGCAGGCGCCTGGGCTCCGAGCAGTACTTC. The encoded protein is CASRRLGSEQYF.

The rearrangement uses TRBV6-5 and TRBJ2-3; 8 bases line up with TRBD1. The CDR3 is made up of 14 amino acids. Germline CDR1 is MNHEY and CDR2 is SVGAGI. Trimming removed 5 bases from V and 6 bases from J; junction bases left unmatched: 7. DNA of the CDR3: TGTGCCAGCAGTCGGACAGGGCAAAGGGATACGCAGTATTTT. It specifies CASSRTGQRDTQYF.